One sample yielded the 28 T cell receptor beta chains listed below, sequenced in a study of neurological immune-mediated disorders. TCRdb fed the 5' RACE reads into MiXCR, producing one record per CDR3 protein. The sample shows tens of thousands of distinct CDR3 sequences, 7% to 8% of them seen only once. Sequencing input: PBMCs. The receptor source for this set is a woman aged 40 to 50 in good health.

This clonotype was recorded at least ten times. The chain is built from TRBV7-9 and TRBJ1-1; maybe TRBD1 (5 bases). The germline V and J ends were trimmed by 7 bases and 7 bases, with 13 bases remaining between them. The germline V gene encodes CDR1 SEHNR and CDR2 FQNEAQ (reference sequence). CDR3 length equals 12 residues. The CDR3 here is CASKQEPNEAFF. The CDR3 nucleotides are TGTGCCAGCAAACAGGAGCCCAATGAAGCTTTCTTT.

This clonotype has at least ten counts. The rearrangement joins TRBV5-5 to TRBJ1-5; TRBD1 is a possible D gene (5 bases). Germline CDR1 and CDR2: SGHKS and YYEKEE (reference sequence). Trimming took off 0 bases at V and 1 base at J, with 11 bases between the two ends. The CDR3 is made up of 16 amino acids. In DNA form, the CDR3 reads TGTGCCAGCAGCTTGGTTCCCAAGGGGAGCAATCAGCCCCAGCATTTT. Its translation: CASSLVPKGSNQPQHF.

This clonotype has a count of ten or more. The chain is built from TRBV6-5 and TRBJ2-2; D perhaps matches TRBD1 (5 bases). The CDR3 runs 14 residues. Germline CDR1 MNHEY, CDR2 SVGAGI. V was shortened by 0 bases and J by 7 bases, with 9 bases between the two germline ends. The CDR3 reads CASSYSRGFGELFF. CDR3 in DNA: TGTGCCAGCAGTTACTCTAGGGGTTTCGGGGAGCTGTTTTTT.

This chain joins TRBV6-5 and TRBJ2-2, with 9 bases lining up with TRBD1. This CDR3 comprises 17 residues. J lost 2 bases, V lost 2 bases, and 6 bases had no gene match. In germline, CDR1 is MNHEY, CDR2 SVGAGI. The CDR3 nucleotides read TGTGCCAGCAGTTACACTAGGACAGGGGTCAACACCGGGGAGCTGTTTTTT. This translates into CASSYTRTGVNTGELFF.

This clonotype was counted many times. The rearrangement links TRBV29-1 to TRBJ2-5, with a tentative D call TRBD2 (7 bases). The V gene lost 1 base and the J gene lost 4 bases, with 19 bases spanning the gap. Germline V gene data show CDR1 as SQVTM and CDR2 as ANQGSEA. The CDR3 covers 16 residues. The CDR3 here is CSVEGVTGGGGETQYF. The CDR3 DNA is TGCAGCGTTGAAGGAGTCACGGGGGGCGGGGGAGAGACCCAGTACTTC.

This clonotype was seen many times. This chain links TRBV12-3 or TRBV12-4 with TRBJ2-5; either TRBD1 or TRBD2 may supply D (5 bases each). Trimming took off 8 bases at V and 3 bases at J, with 22 bases between the two ends. The CDR3 is made up of 16 amino acids. CDR3 sequence reads: CASGFPPAGTEETQYF. Written as DNA, the CDR3 is TGTGCCAGCGGGTTCCCACCGGCAGGGACCGAAGAGACCCAGTACTTC.

This clonotype was detected many times. The chain recombines TRBV7-2 with TRBJ2-4; 8 positions agree with TRBD2. Germline CDR1 is SGHTA and CDR2 is FQGNSA. With 5 bases clipped from V and 0 bases from J, the junction kept 12 bases outside the gene matches. The length of the CDR3 is 18 residues. CDR3 in DNA: TGTGCCAGCAGCCAATTTCCGGGACTAGATTTAGCCAAAAACATTCAGTACTTC. It yields the protein CASSQFPGLDLAKNIQYF.

This clonotype was seen only a few times. The V gene is TRBV25-1, the J gene TRBJ2-1, with D perhaps TRBD1 (6 bases). The CDR3 spans 16 residues. The germline V gene encodes CDR1 MGHDK and CDR2 SYGVNS. Trimming left V 4 bases short and J 4 bases short, with 17 bases between. In DNA form, the CDR3 reads TGTGCCAGCAGTGCTACAGGGAGATTACAGTACAATGAGCAGTTCTTC. Protein: CASSATGRLQYNEQFF.

V is TRBV27 and J is TRBJ1-5; D is perhaps TRBD1 (6 bases). V gave up 6 bases and J gave up 6 bases, with 18 bases separating them. Germline CDR1 reads MNHEY; CDR2 reads SMNVEV (reference sequence). The CDR3 length is 15 residues. The CDR3 sequence: CASRAFGGGGQPQHF. The DNA for the CDR3 is TGTGCCAGCAGGGCGTTCGGGGGGGGCGGTCAGCCCCAGCATTTT.

This clonotype was seen at least ten times. This chain joins TRBV5-5 and TRBJ2-7; no definite D call. The CDR3 sequence is 12 residues long. From germline, CDR1 is SGHKS and CDR2 YYEKEE (reference sequence). Trimming stripped 2 bases from V and 4 bases from J, with 7 bases between. The CDR3 here is CASSFSGYEQYV. The CDR3 nucleotides are TGTGCCAGCAGCTTCTCCGGGTACGAGCAGTACGTC.

This clonotype was counted at least ten times. This chain joins TRBV6-6 and TRBJ1-5, with a possible D match to TRBD1 (6 bases). V lost 2 bases and J lost 3, with 11 bases in between. Germline values: CDR1 MNHNY, CDR2 SVGAGI (reference sequence). The CDR3 totals 15 residues. The CDR3 DNA sequence: TGTGCCAGCAGTTACCCCGGACAGACCAATCAGCCCCAGCATTTT. Encoded protein: CASSYPGQTNQPQHF.

In its sample, this clonotype was seen many times. This chain joins TRBV14 and TRBJ1-2; 7 bases agree with TRBD1. With V trimmed by 4 bases and J by 6 bases, 14 bases remained unmatched. The CDR3 extends over 16 amino acids. Germline CDR1 reads SGHDN; CDR2 reads FVKESK. The CDR3 DNA sequence: TGTGCCAGCAGCCCCTTTGGGACAGAGGGCGGCCATGGCTACACCTTC. Its translation: CASSPFGTEGGHGYTF.

A note on this clonotype: This sequence may be a read error, since a much larger clone differs from it by one base. This chain connects TRBV27 to TRBJ2-3, with D uncertain. The germline CDR1 and CDR2 sequences are MNHEY and SMNVEV (reference sequence). With 6 bases removed from V and 1 base from J, the gap between germline ends came to 17 bases. This CDR3 has 16 residues. The CDR3 DNA is TGTGCCAGCAGCTCGTTTGTAGCCATGGGCACAGATACGCAGTATTTT. The encoded protein is CASSSFVAMGTDTQYF.

This clonotype was seen repeatedly, ten times or more. The chain carries TRBV6-2 or TRBV6-3 and TRBJ1-2; D not certain. Germline assignment: CDR1 MNHEY and CDR2 SVGEGT. V was shortened by 2 bases and J by 7 bases, with 8 bases between the two germline ends. This CDR3 comprises 12 residues. The CDR3 bases are TGTGCCAGCAGTTACGGGAAAACTGGCTACACCTTC. It is translated as CASSYGKTGYTF.

This clonotype has at least ten counts. V usage is TRBV5-1 and J usage is TRBJ1-1; D may be TRBD1 (5 bases). With 2 bases removed from V and 1 base from J, the gap between germline ends came to 9 bases. The length of the CDR3 is 14 residues. Germline loops: CDR1 SGHRS, CDR2 YFSETQ. This chain's CDR3 is CASSFTDRNTEAFF. CDR3 bases: TGCGCCAGCAGCTTTACTGACAGGAACACTGAAGCTTTCTTT.

This clonotype came up many times. This chain uses TRBV29-1 with TRBJ2-7; 13 nucleotides align to TRBD2. This CDR3 is 14 amino acids long. Unmatched junction bases numbered 9, after V lost 6 bases and J lost 7 bases. CDR1 and CDR2 (germline): SQVTM, ANQGSEA. The CDR3 protein is CSVGSLGLAGEQYF. CDR3 in DNA: TGCAGCGTGGGGAGTTTGGGACTAGCGGGAGAGCAGTACTTC.

This clonotype was counted ten times or more. The V and J genes are TRBV20-1 and TRBJ1-5, with 8 bases lining up with TRBD1. V shed 3 bases and J 4 bases; nucleotides not matched to a gene: 2. Germline loops: CDR1 DFQATT, CDR2 SNEGSKA (reference sequence). The CDR3 runs to 13 residues. In nucleotides, the CDR3 is TGCAGTGCTAGCACAGGGGGAAATCAGCCCCAGCATTTT. Encoded protein: CSASTGGNQPQHF.

This clonotype came up many times. The V gene is TRBV29-1, the J gene TRBJ1-4; D unclear. The CDR3 is 11 residues long. From germline, CDR1 is SQVTM and CDR2 ANQGSEA. Trimming cost V 0 bases and J 11 bases, with 7 bases left between them. The CDR3 reads CSVEEGGKLFF. In DNA form, the CDR3 reads TGCAGCGTTGAAGAGGGAGGGAAACTGTTTTTT.

This clonotype was detected many times. The chain carries TRBV12-3 or TRBV12-4 and TRBJ2-7, with D possibly called TRBD1 or TRBD2 (5 bases each). This CDR3 is 15 amino acids long. With 6 bases removed from V and 0 bases from J, the gap between germline ends came to 15 bases. This CDR3 reads CASSPGPTSSYEQYF. The CDR3 coding sequence is TGTGCCAGCAGCCCGGGGCCGACGAGCTCCTACGAGCAGTACTTC.

In its sample, this clonotype was seen many times. V and J are TRBV28 and TRBJ2-1; 7 positions agree with TRBD2. Germline CDR1 reads MDHEN; CDR2 reads SYDVKM. The CDR3 extends over 17 amino acids. The J segment lost 0 bases and the V segment lost 4 bases, leaving 9 bases of the junction unmatched. The CDR3 here is CASSSMGGSGSYNEQFF. The CDR3 DNA follows: TGTGCCAGCAGTTCCATGGGGGGGAGCGGCTCCTACAATGAGCAGTTCTTC. Complete variable domain (other parts from reference TRBV28 and TRBJ2-1): DVKVTQSSRYLVKRTGEKVFLECVQDMDHENMFWYRQDPGLGLRLIYFSYDVKMKEKGDIPEGYSVSREKKERFSLILESASTNQTSMYLCASSSMGGSGSYNEQFFGPGTRLTVL.

This clonotype came up many times. This rearrangement joins TRBV19 to TRBJ1-4, with D unresolved. The V gene's germline CDR1 is LNHDA and CDR2 SQIVND (reference sequence). Trimming removed 3 bases from V and 8 bases from J, with 19 bases in between. The CDR3 is 16 amino acids. The CDR3: CASSMFEWSGGEKLFF. In nucleotides, the CDR3 is TGTGCCAGTAGTATGTTTGAGTGGTCAGGAGGGGAAAAACTGTTTTTT.

The table lists this clonotype with many counts. The chain uses TRBV20-1 and TRBJ2-7; 13 bases are shared with TRBD2. The CDR3 totals 14 residues. The junction had 3 bases not matched to a gene; V was cut back by 3 bases and J by 4 bases. CDR1 is DFQATT, CDR2 SNEGSKA, per germline (reference sequence). In DNA, the CDR3 is TGCAGTGCTAGGGGGACTAGCGGGATTTACGAGCAGTACTTC. This encodes CSARGTSGIYEQYF.

Ten or more counts support this clonotype. The CDR3 sequence is CASSLLAGAHNEQFF. The CDR3 region has the DNA TGTGCCAGCAGTTTACTAGCGGGGGCCCACAATGAGCAGTTCTTC. The chain employs TRBV28 and TRBJ2-1; 10 bases align to TRBD2. The junction had 3 bases not matched to a gene; V was cut back by 2 bases and J by 5 bases. CDR1 MDHEN and CDR2 SYDVKM come from the germline V gene. This CDR3 region has 15 residues. The entire variable domain, with the rest obtained from reference TRBV28 and TRBJ2-1, is as follows: DVKVTQSSRYLVKRTGEKVFLECVQDMDHENMFWYRQDPGLGLRLIYFSYDVKMKEKGDIPEGYSVSREKKERFSLILESASTNQTSMYLCASSLLAGAHNEQFFGPGTRLTVL.

At least ten counts were recorded for this clonotype. This rearrangement joins TRBV24-1 to TRBJ2-3; 11 nucleotides agree with TRBD2. This CDR3 is built from 19 residues. V gave up 4 bases and J gave up 3 bases; unmatched junction bases: 14. CDR1 is KGHDR, CDR2 SFDVKD, per germline. The CDR3 region is CATSDSRTLAGGKTDTQYF. CDR3 nucleotides: TGTGCCACCAGTGACTCGCGGACCCTAGCGGGGGGAAAGACAGATACGCAGTATTTT.

The table lists this clonotype with many counts. CDR3 loop: CASSLRDRGSPSGDTQYF. CDR3 DNA sequence: TGTGCCAGCAGCTTAAGGGACAGGGGGTCCCCGTCTGGAGATACGCAGTATTTT. The J gene is TRBJ2-3, the V gene TRBV7-9; 11 nucleotides match TRBD1. The CDR3 has 18 residues. Trimming at V came to 2 bases and at J to 5 bases, leaving 12 bases not matched to a gene. Germline V gives CDR1 SEHNR, CDR2 FQNEAQ (reference sequence).

This clonotype came up a few times. The V call is TRBV6-2 or TRBV6-3, the J call TRBJ2-2; TRBD1 matches at 7 bases. This CDR3 is 15 amino acids long. After removal of 2 bases from V and 1 base from J, the junction contained 1 base not matched to a gene. Germline V gene sequence: CDR1 MNHEY, CDR2 SVGEGT. For the CDR3, the DNA is TGTGCCAGCAGTTACCGGACAGGGAACACCGGGGAGCTGTTTTTT. Amino acid sequence: CASSYRTGNTGELFF.

This clonotype was seen repeatedly, ten times or more. The V call is TRBV7-8, the J call TRBJ2-3; TRBD1 or TRBD2 may be the D gene (5 bases each). Germline loops: CDR1 SGHVS, CDR2 FQNEAQ. Trimming cost V 2 bases and J 1 base, with 10 bases left between them. CDR3 size: 15 residues. CDR3 region: CASSLSMGGTDTQYF. CDR3 in DNA: TGTGCCAGCAGCTTAAGTATGGGGGGCACAGATACGCAGTATTTT.

In this sample, this clonotype turned up once. The chain uses TRBV20-1 and TRBJ2-7, with unresolved D. Trimming pared 6 bases from V and 4 bases from J, leaving 13 bases between. This CDR3 has 12 amino acids. CDR1 and CDR2 from the germline V gene are DFQATT and SNEGSKA (reference sequence). The CDR3 loop reads CSASVSFYEQYF. CDR3 in DNA: TGCAGTGCCTCGGTATCTTTTTACGAGCAGTACTTC.